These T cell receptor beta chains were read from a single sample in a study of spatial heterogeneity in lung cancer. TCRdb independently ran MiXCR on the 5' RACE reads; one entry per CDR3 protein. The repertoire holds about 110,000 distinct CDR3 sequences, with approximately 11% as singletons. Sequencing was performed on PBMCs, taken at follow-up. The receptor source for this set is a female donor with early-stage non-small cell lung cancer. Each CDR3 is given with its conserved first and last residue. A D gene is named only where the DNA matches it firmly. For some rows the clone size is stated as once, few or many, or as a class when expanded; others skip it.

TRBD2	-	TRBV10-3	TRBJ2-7	TGTGCCATCAGTGGGACTAGCGGTTACTACGAGCAGTACTTC	CAISGTSGYYEQYF
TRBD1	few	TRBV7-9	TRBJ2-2	TGTGCCAGCAGCTTAGCGTTACAGGGGACCGGGGAGCTGTTTTTT	CASSLALQGTGELFF
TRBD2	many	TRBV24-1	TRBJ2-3	TGTGCCACCAGTGATTCCGGGACTAGCGTTCCAGATACGCAGTATTTT	CATSDSGTSVPDTQYF
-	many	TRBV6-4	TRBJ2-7	TGTGCCAGAATGAAGAATGGGGCTGCGGAGGAGCAGTACTTC	CARMKNGAAEEQYF
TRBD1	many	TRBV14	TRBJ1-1	TGTGCCAGCAGCAAAGACAGGGGTATTGAAGCTTTCTTT	CASSKDRGIEAFF
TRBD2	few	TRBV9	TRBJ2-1	TGTGCCAGCAGCGTGGGAAGTAGCGGGAGTTGGGATGAGCAGTTCTTC	CASSVGSSGSWDEQFF
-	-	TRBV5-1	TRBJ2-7	TGCGCCAGCAGCATCCGGGACAACGGCTACGAGCAGTACTTC	CASSIRDNGYEQYF
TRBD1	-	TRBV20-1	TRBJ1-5	TGCAGTGCTAGTCCCCAGACAGGGCATCAGCCCCAGCATTTT	CSASPQTGHQPQHF
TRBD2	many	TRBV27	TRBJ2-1	TGTGCCAGCAGTTCCTGGACTAGCGGGAGAGACAATGAGCAGTTCTTC	CASSSWTSGRDNEQFF
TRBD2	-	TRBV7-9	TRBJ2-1	TGTGCCAGCAGCTTCGGCCCGGAGAAGAGACTAGCGGGATCCTCCTACAATGAGCAGTTCTTC	CASSFGPEKRLAGSSYNEQFF
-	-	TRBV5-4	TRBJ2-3	TGTGCCAGCAGCTTGAAGTCGGTTAGCACAGATACGCAGTATTTT	CASSLKSVSTDTQYF
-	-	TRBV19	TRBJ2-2	TGTGCCAGTAGTGCCCAAAGCACCGGGGAGCTGTTTTTT	CASSAQSTGELFF
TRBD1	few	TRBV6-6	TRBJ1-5	TGTGCCAGCAGTCTGGGACAGGATCATAGCAATCAGCCCCAGCATTTT	CASSLGQDHSNQPQHF
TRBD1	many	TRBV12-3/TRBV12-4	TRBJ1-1	TGTGCCAGCAGACGAACCTCGACAGGGGTCGAGCCTGATTTCTTT	CASRRTSTGVEPDFF
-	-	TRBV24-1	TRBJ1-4	TGTGCCACCAGTGATTCGACAGGTGGGGAAAAACTGTTTTTT	CATSDSTGGEKLFF
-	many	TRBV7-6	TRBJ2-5	TGTGCCAGCAGCAGGGGGGTAGTACAAGAGACCCAGTACTTC	CASSRGVVQETQYF
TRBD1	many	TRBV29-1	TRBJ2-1	TGCAGCGTTGGGGAGACAGGGGAAACGTTCTTC	CSVGETGETFF
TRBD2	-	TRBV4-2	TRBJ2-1	TGTGCCAGCAGCCTTACTAGCGGACACCTCTTATACAATGAGCAGTTCTTC	CASSLTSGHLLYNEQFF
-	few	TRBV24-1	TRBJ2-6	TGTGCCACCAGTGGAACAGGGACCACCTCTGGGGCCAACGTCCTGACTTTC	CATSGTGTTSGANVLTF
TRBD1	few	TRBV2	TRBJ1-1	TGTGCCAGCAGGACAGGGGGCCTCACTGAAGCTTTCTTT	CASRTGGLTEAFF
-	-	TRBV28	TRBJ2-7	TGTGCCAGCAGTGCCGGTGGTTTAGGGAGTTCGGGCGACGAGCAGTACTTC	CASSAGGLGSSGDEQYF
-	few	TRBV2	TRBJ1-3	TGTGCCAGCAGTGAACAGGCTGGAAACACCATATATTTT	CASSEQAGNTIYF
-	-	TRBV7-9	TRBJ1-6	TGTGCCAGCAGCTCCCACCACCTCTTGGTTAATTCACCCCTCCACTTT	CASSSHHLLVNSPLHF
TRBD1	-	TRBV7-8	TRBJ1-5	TGTGCCAGCAGCTTACACGGGACAGGGGGCAATCAGCCCCAGCATTTT	CASSLHGTGGNQPQHF
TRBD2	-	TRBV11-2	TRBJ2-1	TGTGCCAGCACCCCGGGACTAGCGGCCAATGAGCAGTTCTTC	CASTPGLAANEQFF
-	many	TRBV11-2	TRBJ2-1	TGTGCCAGCAGCTTGGCAGGGTTTTTCGATGAGCAGTTCTTC	CASSLAGFFDEQFF
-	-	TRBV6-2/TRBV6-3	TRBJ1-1	TGTGCCAGTAAAACGGTGCGGGGCACTGAAGCTTTCTTT	CASKTVRGTEAFF
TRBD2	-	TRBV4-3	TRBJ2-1	TGCGCCAGCAGCCAATCTATGGCGCTAGCGGGAGGTCCTTACAATGAGCAGTTCTTC	CASSQSMALAGGPYNEQFF
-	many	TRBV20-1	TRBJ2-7	TGCAGTGCTACAGTTTCCCGCTACGAGCAGTACTTC	CSATVSRYEQYF
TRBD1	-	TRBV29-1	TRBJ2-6	TGCAGCAAGCACCCACCGGACAGGGGGACTGGGGCCAACGTCCTGACTTTC	CSKHPPDRGTGANVLTF
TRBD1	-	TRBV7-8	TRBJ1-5	TGTGCCAGCAGCTTATTTACGGGACAGGAAAATCAGCCCCAGCATTTT	CASSLFTGQENQPQHF
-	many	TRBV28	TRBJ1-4	TGTGCCAGCAGCTTATCCGAAAAACTGTTTTTT	CASSLSEKLFF
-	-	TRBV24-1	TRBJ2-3	TGTGCCACCAGTGGAGGAGACTACCCTTGGGCAGATACGCAGTATTTT	CATSGGDYPWADTQYF
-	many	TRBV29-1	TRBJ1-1	TGCAGCGTGCCCGTTGGGGGGAGGCAAGCTTTCTTT	CSVPVGGRQAFF
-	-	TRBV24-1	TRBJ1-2	TGTGCCACCAGTGAACCCGGACGAGACTACACCTTC	CATSEPGRDYTF
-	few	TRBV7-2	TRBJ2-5	TGTGCCAGCAGCTTAGCCGTCCAAGAGACCCAGTACTTC	CASSLAVQETQYF
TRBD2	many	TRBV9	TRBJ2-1	TGTGCCAGCAGCGTAGAATTGGCGGGAGGGGGAAATGAGCAGTTCTTC	CASSVELAGGGNEQFF
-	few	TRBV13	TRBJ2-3	TGTGCCAGCAGCTTAGAACTAGCTACAGATACGCAGTATTTT	CASSLELATDTQYF
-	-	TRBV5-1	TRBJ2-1	TGCGCCAGCAGCTTAGTGGGATCCTACAATGAGCAGTTCTTC	CASSLVGSYNEQFF
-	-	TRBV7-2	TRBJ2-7	TGTGCCAGCAACACAGGGCTTAATTCCTACGAGCAGTACTTC	CASNTGLNSYEQYF
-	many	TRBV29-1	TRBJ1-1	TGCAGCGTTGGATCCGGGATCGCTGAAGCTTTCTTT	CSVGSGIAEAFF
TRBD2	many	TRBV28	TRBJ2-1	TGTGCCAGCAGGGCCGGGACTAGCGACTACAATGAGCAGTTCTTC	CASRAGTSDYNEQFF
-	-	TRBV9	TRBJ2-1	TGTGCCAGCAGCATACCACAGGGCAATGAGCAGTTCTTC	CASSIPQGNEQFF
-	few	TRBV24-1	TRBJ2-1	TGTGCCACCAGTGACCCGATTGAGCAGTTCTTC	CATSDPIEQFF
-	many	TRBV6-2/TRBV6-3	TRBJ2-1	TGTGCCAGCAAGCAGGTCGGCGAGCAGTTCTTC	CASKQVGEQFF
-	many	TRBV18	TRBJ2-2	TGTGCCAGCTCACCACCGAACACCGGGGAGCTGTTTTTT	CASSPPNTGELFF
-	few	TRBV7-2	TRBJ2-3	TGTGCCAGCAGCAGGCTGAGCACAGATACGCAGTATTTT	CASSRLSTDTQYF
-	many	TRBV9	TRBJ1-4	TGTGCCAGCAGCGTAACGGGTCATGAAAAACTGTTTTTT	CASSVTGHEKLFF
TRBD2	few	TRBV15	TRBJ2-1	TGTGCCACCAGCACAACTAGCGACTACCACAATGAGCAGTTCTTC	CATSTTSDYHNEQFF
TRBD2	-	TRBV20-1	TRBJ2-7	TGCAGTGCCACCGCACCAGGATCTAGCGGGAAGATGTACGAGCAGTACTTC	CSATAPGSSGKMYEQYF
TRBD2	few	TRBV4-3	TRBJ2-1	TGCGCCAGCAGCCAAGATGGGGAGGGCCACGTTGAGCAGTTCTTC	CASSQDGEGHVEQFF
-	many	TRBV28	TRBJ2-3	TGTGCCAGCAGTTCTACGGCGGCGGGCGTCTATTCTAGCACAGATACGCAGTATTTT	CASSSTAAGVYSSTDTQYF
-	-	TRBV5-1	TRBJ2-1	TGCGCCAGCAGCCCCCCGTCCCTTAGGGATGAGCAGTTCTTC	CASSPPSLRDEQFF
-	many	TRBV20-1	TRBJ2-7	TGCAGTGCAAACTCCAAATGGACAGCTTCCTACGAGCAGTACTTC	CSANSKWTASYEQYF